The 25 T cell receptor beta chains given below trace back to one sample, sequenced in a study of technical replicates of blood from several donors. Data came from immunoSEQ multiplex PCR; TCRdb stores just in-frame clones and leaves some out. The table has some 80,000 clones, about 97% seen once. Sequenced material: T cells isolated from PBMCs. These receptors were taken from a human donor in good health.

The rearrangement links TRBV6-1 to TRBJ1-5; 10 bases map to TRBD1. J was trimmed by 5 bases and V by 7 bases; bases with no gene match: 5. Germline V CDR1 and CDR2: MNHNS, SASEGT. The CDR3 has 14 residues. The DNA of the CDR3 is TGTGCCAGCAATGGGGACAGGGGATATCAGCCCCAGCATTTT. Protein product: CASNGDRGYQPQHF.

The chain has TRBV29-1 and TRBJ2-2; D is unresolved. V dropped 0 bases and J dropped 2 bases, with 10 bases sitting between them. The CDR3 consists of 15 residues. Germline CDR1 SQVTM, CDR2 ANQGSEA. CDR3 in amino acids: CSVEDPERNTGELFF. The CDR3 DNA sequence: TGCAGCGTTGAAGATCCAGAGCGAAACACCGGGGAGCTGTTTTTT.

This chain links TRBV7-9 with TRBJ2-5; D not certain. CDR3 length equals 13 residues. V dropped 1 base and J dropped 7 bases, with 10 bases sitting between them. CDR1 SEHNR and CDR2 FQNEAQ come from the germline V gene (reference sequence). CDR3 loop: CASSLESVATQYF. The CDR3 coding sequence is TGTGCCAGCAGCTTAGAATCTGTGGCGACCCAGTACTTC.

The chain is built from TRBV2 and TRBJ2-1; 10 bases are a match to TRBD2. J was trimmed by 7 bases and V by 4 bases; bases with no gene match: 7. CDR1 SNHLY and CDR2 FYNNEI come from the germline V gene. This CDR3 has 15 amino acids. As DNA, the CDR3 is TGTGCCAGCAGTGGGTTAGCGGGAGGCAGGAATGAGCAGTTCTTC. Translation: CASSGLAGGRNEQFF.

This chain uses TRBV9 with TRBJ1-1; 7 bases fit TRBD1. This CDR3 spans 12 amino acids. V was pared by 3 bases and J by 6 bases, with 2 bases of the junction left unmatched. CDR1 and CDR2 from the germline V gene are SGDLS and YYNGEE. CDR3 nucleotides: TGTGCCAGCAGCGCCCAGGGGGCTGAAGCTTTCTTT. Protein: CASSAQGAEAFF.

V usage is TRBV9 and J usage is TRBJ2-7; possible D gene TRBD2, 6 bases. Germline V gene sequence: CDR1 SGDLS, CDR2 YYNGEE. This CDR3 has 14 residues. The V gene lost 3 bases and the J gene lost 3 bases, with 13 bases spanning the gap. CDR3 protein: CASSGLGGNYEQYF. For the CDR3, the DNA is TGTGCCAGCAGCGGACTAGGAGGGAACTACGAGCAGTACTTC.

This clone was recorded only once. The J gene is TRBJ2-2, the V gene TRBV6-5; 7 bases match TRBD2. Germline assignment: CDR1 MNHEY and CDR2 SVGAGI. With 0 bases clipped from V and 3 bases from J, the junction kept 4 bases outside the gene matches. The CDR3 is 16 residues long. In nucleotides, the CDR3 is TGTGCCAGCAGTTACTCTGCTAGCGGAGACACCGGGGAGCTGTTTTTT. This gives the protein CASSYSASGDTGELFF.

V gene TRBV27 combines with J gene TRBJ2-7; D possibly corresponds to TRBD2 (5 bases). This CDR3 is 16 amino acids long. The germline V and J ends were trimmed by 7 bases and 2 bases, with 21 bases remaining between them. Per the germline V gene, CDR1 is MNHEY and CDR2 is SMNVEV (reference sequence). The CDR3 here is CASTPSGGLLPYEQYF. DNA of the CDR3: TGTGCCAGCACTCCCTCCGGCGGACTCCTACCCTACGAGCAGTACTTC.

J is TRBJ2-1 and V is TRBV9; D possibly corresponds to TRBD2 (6 bases). From germline, CDR1 is SGDLS and CDR2 YYNGEE. The CDR3 has 18 amino acids. V lost 2 bases and J 0 bases, leaving 18 bases between the germline ends. Written as DNA, the CDR3 is TGTGCCAGCAGCGTTTTATCTAGCGCATCAAGCTCCTACAATGAGCAGTTCTTC. Translating gives CASSVLSSASSSYNEQFF.

V and J are TRBV28 and TRBJ1-1, with D tentatively TRBD1 (5 bases). Germline V lookup: CDR1 MDHEN, CDR2 SYDVKM. V dropped 5 bases and J dropped 3 bases, with 13 bases sitting between them. CDR3 length: 14 residues. CDR3 nucleotides: TGTGCCAGCAGTCCCCGGGACTTTTACACTGAAGCTTTCTTT. Protein: CASSPRDFYTEAFF.

This chain connects TRBV29-1 to TRBJ2-6; unclear D gene. Deletions cut 7 bases from V and 2 bases from J, with 9 bases between. Germline assignment: CDR1 SQVTM and CDR2 ANQGSEA. CDR3 length: 13 amino acids. CDR3 DNA sequence: TGCAGCGCCGAGGTCACTGGGGCCAACGTCCTGACTTTC. Residues: CSAEVTGANVLTF.

This chain joins TRBV18 and TRBJ2-2; 8 bases agree with TRBD1. CDR3 length: 15 residues. Germline lookup yields CDR1 KGHSH and CDR2 LQKENI. V lost 6 bases and J lost 0; bases outside the gene matches: 3. CDR3: CASSTQGANTGELFF. The CDR3 nucleotides are TGTGCCAGCTCGACACAGGGGGCGAACACCGGGGAGCTGTTTTTT.

In DNA form, the CDR3 reads TGTGCCAGATGGGACAGCTTTAACTATGGCTACACCTTC. Translation gives CARWDSFNYGYTF. The rearrangement links TRBV19 to TRBJ1-2; TRBD1 matches 7 bases. Trimming cost V 9 bases and J 1 base; bases outside gene matches: 5. The V gene's germline CDR1 is LNHDA and CDR2 SQIVND (reference sequence). The CDR3 is made up of 13 amino acids.

The V and J genes are TRBV4-1 and TRBJ2-5, with D possibly TRBD1 on 6 matching bases. The CDR3 is 16 residues long. Trimming took 0 bases from V and 2 from J, leaving 13 bases between them. CDR1 and CDR2 from the germline V gene are MGHRA and YSYEKL. CDR3 amino acids: CASSQDYAGVQETQYF. The CDR3 coding sequence is TGCGCCAGCAGCCAAGATTACGCAGGGGTGCAAGAGACCCAGTACTTC.

The chain recombines TRBV10-3 with TRBJ2-7; the D gene is possibly TRBD1 (5 bases). CDR3 length: 13 amino acids. V shed 3 bases and J shed 3 bases, with 9 bases lying between them. CDR1 and CDR2 (germline): ENHRY, SYGVKD. The CDR3 reads CAISDQGYYEQYF. For the CDR3, the DNA is TGTGCCATCAGTGACCAGGGCTACTACGAGCAGTACTTC.

The V and J genes are TRBV18 and TRBJ1-2; D unresolved. CDR1 is KGHSH, CDR2 LQKENI, per germline. This CDR3 contains 13 residues. V gave up 1 base and J gave up 8 bases, with 11 bases separating them. The CDR3 DNA reads TGTGCCAGCTCACCACGCACCTCGGAGGGCTACACCTTC. Encoded protein: CASSPRTSEGYTF.

This clone was observed a few times. The V and J genes are TRBV28 and TRBJ2-7, with TRBD2 matching 9 bases. V lost 3 bases, J lost 1 base, and 7 bases stayed unmatched. This CDR3 has 16 residues. The germline V gene encodes CDR1 MDHEN and CDR2 SYDVKM. The CDR3 region has the DNA TGTGCCAGCAGTTTCCTGCTAGCGGGACAGTCCTACGAGCAGTACTTC. Protein sequence: CASSFLLAGQSYEQYF.

The chain uses TRBV5-6 and TRBJ2-5; TRBD1 matches at 8 bases. Germline V lookup: CDR1 SGHDT, CDR2 YYEEEE. This CDR3 contains 14 residues. The V and J ends lost 2 bases and 5 bases, in that order; junction bases with no gene match: 5. CDR3 coding DNA: TGTGCCAGCAGCTTCGACAGGGGAGAGGAGACCCAGTACTTC. Its protein product is CASSFDRGEETQYF. The whole variable domain, remainder taken from reference TRBV5-6 and TRBJ2-5, is DAGVTQSPTHLIKTRGQQVTLRCSPKSGHDTVSWYQQALGQGPQFIFQYYEEEERQRGNFPDRFSGHQFPNYSSELNVNALLLGDSALYLCASSFDRGEETQYFGPGTRLLVL.

This chain links TRBV7-9 with TRBJ1-5; D is ambiguous. V was trimmed by 5 bases and J by 2 bases, leaving 10 bases between them. This CDR3 has 14 residues. The germline V gene has CDR1 SEHNR and CDR2 FQNEAQ (reference sequence). CDR3 bases: TGTGCCAGCAGCCCGGGAGTTGGCAATCAGCCCCAGCATTTT. This translates into CASSPGVGNQPQHF.

The V gene is TRBV2, the J gene TRBJ2-7; tentative D call: TRBD2 (6 bases). The germline gives CDR1 SNHLY, CDR2 FYNNEI. This CDR3 is 16 amino acids long. Trimming stripped 4 bases from V and 2 bases from J, with 18 bases between. This CDR3 reads CASSGDLRPSTYEQYF. CDR3 bases: TGTGCCAGCAGTGGGGACTTGAGACCTTCCACCTACGAGCAGTACTTC. Filled out from reference TRBV2 and TRBJ2-7, the complete variable domain reads EPEVTQTPSHQVTQMGQEVILRCVPISNHLYFYWYRQILGQKVEFLVSFYNNEISEKSEIFDDQFSVERPDGSNFTLKIRSTKLEDSAMYFCASSGDLRPSTYEQYFGPGTRLTVT.

V usage is TRBV6-5 and J usage is TRBJ2-7; D is uncertain. V gave up 2 bases and J gave up 0 bases, with 5 bases separating them. CDR1 is MNHEY, CDR2 SVGAGI, per germline. The CDR3 covers 13 residues. The CDR3 bases are TGTGCCAGCAGTTACGAGCACTCCTACGAGCAGTACTTC. This sequence encodes CASSYEHSYEQYF.

This chain connects TRBV12-2 to TRBJ2-2; no DNA check was done on the table's D call, TRBD2. TRBV12-2 is classified as a pseudogene. The CDR3 extends over 13 amino acids. In nucleotides, the CDR3 is TGTGCAAGTCGCTCTAAGGCCGGGGGGGAGCTGTTTTTT. Protein sequence: CASRSKAGGELFF.

The V call is TRBV7-8, the J call TRBJ2-7; 14 bases are shared with TRBD2. Losses at the gene ends were 5 bases for V and 1 base for J; bases not matched to a gene: 7. The CDR3 loop spans 17 amino acids. The V gene's germline CDR1 is SGHVS and CDR2 FQNEAQ. This chain's CDR3 is CASSMGLAGDRSYEQYF. The DNA for the CDR3 is TGTGCCAGCAGCATGGGACTAGCGGGAGACAGATCCTACGAGCAGTACTTC. Full variable domain (missing parts from reference TRBV7-8 and TRBJ2-7): GAGVSQSPRYKVAKRGQDVALRCDPISGHVSLFWYQQALGQGPEFLTYFQNEAQLDKSGLPSDRFFAERPEGSVSTLKIQRTQQEDSAVYLCASSMGLAGDRSYEQYFGPGTRLTVT.

V usage is TRBV2 and J usage is TRBJ2-2; tentative D call: TRBD1 (5 bases). Between the trimmed V and J ends, which lost 4 bases and 9 bases, there was a span of 12 bases. The CDR3 contains 13 residues. Germline V gene lookup returns CDR1 SNHLY and CDR2 FYNNEI. The CDR3 DNA sequence: TGTGCCAGCAGTGGGGGCGACGTAAGGGAGCTGTTTTTT. Translation gives CASSGGDVRELFF.

The chain uses TRBV27 and TRBJ2-5; 9 nucleotides match TRBD2. The J segment lost 3 bases and the V segment lost 4 bases, leaving 12 bases of the junction unmatched. The CDR3 loop spans 17 amino acids. The V gene's germline CDR1 is MNHEY and CDR2 SMNVEV (reference sequence). The CDR3 DNA reads as TGTGCCAGCAGTTCGGGCCTTAGAGCGGGAGGAAAAGAGACCCAGTACTTC. It is translated as CASSSGLRAGGKETQYF.